This T cell receptor beta chain was profiled in a study of T-cell memory formation after mild COVID-19. Study findings and constraints: Some clones that responded were present in memory (sampled pre-infection), which suggests cross-reactive memory joined. Clones shrinking between day 15 and 85 showed a balanced CD4/CD8 split, and those that grew later tilted toward CD4+.

Notes on this clonotype: The antigen remains unidentified.

Researchers used 5'RACE with constant-segment primers to make TCR alpha and TCR beta cDNA libraries that carry sample barcodes and UMIs. Each CDR3 protein is one row after TCRdb ran MiXCR on the 5' RACE reads. The table lists 200,000 to 250,000 distinct CDR3 sequences, over 9.5% of them singletons. The CDR3 is 14 amino acids. J gave up 4 bases and V 2 bases, and 4 bases lay outside the gene matches. Looked up from germline, CDR1 is LNHNV and CDR2 is YYDKDF (reference sequence). The sample was PBMCs or a T cell subset sorted from them (not recorded which). This sequence joins TRBV15 and TRBJ1-2, with 7 bases matching TRBD1. The receptor was derived from a man between 18 and 29 years old who had mild COVID-19 (a few samples of this study predate the infection). Cell type and time point are not known. The CDR3 here is CATSRTTGIYGYTF. The CDR3, as DNA: TGTGCCACCAGCAGAACGACAGGGATCTATGGCTACACCTTC.